These T cell receptor beta chains were read from a single sample in a study of patients and donors after allogeneic stem cell transplantation. MiXCR, applied by TCRdb to the RT-PCR reads, yields one record per CDR3 protein. The sample records about 200,000 distinct CDR3 sequences, roughly 38% being singletons. The sample taken for sequencing was blood, either unsorted or a sorted T cell fraction (not recorded which). The receptors stem from a human donor who was either an allogeneic HSCT recipient or a stem cell or donor lymphocyte infusion donor (not recorded which). It is not recorded whose cells these are; they may come from a transplant donor. CDR3s include the opening cysteine and the closing phenylalanine or tryptophan. A D gene is named only where the DNA matches it firmly. Not all rows give a size; the values are once, few, many and, for expanded clones, a class.

CDR3: CASSDRHGNTIYF
DNA: TGTGCCAGCAGCGACCGCCATGGAAACACCATATATTTT
J: TRBJ1-3
V: TRBV9
D: .
size: few

CDR3: CASSLPYEDTQYF
DNA: TGTGCCAGCAGTCTACCTTATGAAGATACGCAGTATTTT
J: TRBJ2-3
V: TRBV28
D: .
size: .

CDR3: CASSLEGPLYNSPLHF
DNA: TGCGCCAGCAGCTTGGAGGGACCCCTTTATAATTCACCCCTCCACTTT
J: TRBJ1-6
V: TRBV5-1
D: .
size: few

CDR3: CASSPGGSSDQETQYF
DNA: TGTGCCAGCAGTCCCGGGGGCTCTAGCGACCAAGAGACCCAGTACTTC
J: TRBJ2-5
V: TRBV12-3/TRBV12-4
D: .
size: .

CDR3: CASSSDRAGELFF
DNA: TGTGCCAGCAGCTCGGACAGGGCCGGGGAGCTGTTTTTT
J: TRBJ2-2
V: TRBV11-2
D: TRBD1
size: .

CDR3: CASSGALSLGDGYTF
DNA: TGTGCCAGCTCCGGGGCCCTCTCGCTCGGGGATGGCTACACCTTC
J: TRBJ1-2
V: TRBV13
D: .
size: .

CDR3: CASSLKQNTGELFF
DNA: TGCGCCAGCAGCTTAAAACAAAACACCGGGGAGCTGTTTTTT
J: TRBJ2-2
V: TRBV5-1
D: .
size: many

CDR3: CASSSGTGGNTIYF
DNA: TGCGCCAGCAGCTCCGGGACAGGGGGAAACACCATATATTTT
J: TRBJ1-3
V: TRBV5-1
D: TRBD1
size: .

CDR3: CASSHPGASGFQETQYF
DNA: TGTGCCAGCAGCCACCCGGGGGCTAGCGGTTTTCAAGAGACCCAGTACTTC
J: TRBJ2-5
V: TRBV3-1
D: .
size: .

CDR3: CASSHRDLRMNTEAFF
DNA: TGCGCCAGCAGCCACCGGGACTTGAGAATGAACACTGAAGCTTTCTTT
J: TRBJ1-1
V: TRBV5-1
D: .
size: few

CDR3: CASSLVSTANTEAFF
DNA: TGCGCCAGCAGCTTGGTTAGCACAGCTAACACTGAAGCTTTCTTT
J: TRBJ1-1
V: TRBV5-1
D: .
size: .

CDR3: CASSLSDYSEQYF
DNA: TGTGCCAGCAGCTTGTCCGACTACAGCGAGCAGTACTTC
J: TRBJ2-7
V: TRBV7-6
D: .
size: .

CDR3: CASSYLDVNYGYTF
DNA: TGTGCCAGCAGTTACTTAGACGTTAACTATGGCTACACCTTC
J: TRBJ1-2
V: TRBV6-6
D: .
size: .

CDR3: CASSVSQSTDTQYF
DNA: TGTGCCAGCAGTGTGAGTCAGTCTACAGATACGCAGTATTTT
J: TRBJ2-3
V: TRBV25-1
D: .
size: .

CDR3: CASSPLDRANTEAFF
DNA: TGCGCCAGCAGTCCGCTGGACAGGGCGAACACTGAAGCTTTCTTT
J: TRBJ1-1
V: TRBV10-2
D: TRBD1
size: few

CDR3: CASSSAGPYNEQFF
DNA: TGTGCCAGCAGTTCCGCCGGGCCTTACAATGAGCAGTTCTTC
J: TRBJ2-1
V: TRBV27
D: .
size: few

CDR3: CAISERGSSYEQYF
DNA: TGTGCCATCAGTGAAAGGGGGAGCTCCTACGAGCAGTACTTC
J: TRBJ2-7
V: TRBV10-3
D: .
size: .

CDR3: CASKNRGHETQYF
DNA: TGTGCCAGCAAAAACAGGGGGCACGAGACCCAGTACTTC
J: TRBJ2-5
V: TRBV6-5
D: TRBD1
size: .